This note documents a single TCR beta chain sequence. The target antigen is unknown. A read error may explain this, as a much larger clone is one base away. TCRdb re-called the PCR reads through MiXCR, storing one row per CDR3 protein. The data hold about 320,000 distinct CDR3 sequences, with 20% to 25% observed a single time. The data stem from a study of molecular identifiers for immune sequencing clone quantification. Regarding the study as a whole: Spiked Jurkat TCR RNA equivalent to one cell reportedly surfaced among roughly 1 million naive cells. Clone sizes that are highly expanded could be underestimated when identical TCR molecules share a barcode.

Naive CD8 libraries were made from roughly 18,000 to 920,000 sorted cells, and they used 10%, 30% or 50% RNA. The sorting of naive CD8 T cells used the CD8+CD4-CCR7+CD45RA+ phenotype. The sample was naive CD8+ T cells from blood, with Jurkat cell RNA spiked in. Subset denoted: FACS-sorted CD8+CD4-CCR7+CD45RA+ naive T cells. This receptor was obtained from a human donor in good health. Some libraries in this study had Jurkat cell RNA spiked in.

CDR3 sequence: CASSCSSRGGEQFF. CDR3 DNA sequence: TGTGCCAGCAGTTGCTCTTCGCGAGGGGGTGAGCAGTTCTTC. V is TRBV6-5 and J is TRBJ2-1; D possibly corresponds to TRBD1 (6 bases). V lost 4 bases to trimming and J lost 9 bases, with 16 bases between them. Germline V gives CDR1 MNHEY, CDR2 SVGAGI. This CDR3 contains 14 residues.